The 16 T cell receptor beta chains presented below share a single source sample, sequenced in a study of T cell repertoires in cytomegalovirus infection. These receptors' targets are unknown. TCRdb reprocessed the reads with MiXCR, giving one entry per CDR3 protein. Here the sample spans a few hundred thousand distinct CDR3 sequences, 20% to 25% being singletons. The input for sequencing was cultured PBMCs, taken from culture after CMV antigen stimulation. The receptor source for this set is a human donor in good health (CMV status not recorded). Some clones in this sample may be carry-over from other donors' samples.

The chain links TRBV4-3 to TRBJ2-2; D is unclear. The length of the CDR3 is 20 residues. V was cut by 3 bases and J by 3 bases, with 26 bases left in between. Per the germline V gene, CDR1 is LGHNA and CDR2 is YSLEER. The CDR3 region is CASSHVRLLWQRLYTGELFF. The CDR3 DNA sequence: TGCGCCAGCAGCCATGTGCGTCTTCTCTGGCAGAGACTTTACACCGGGGAGCTGTTTTTT.

The genes are TRBV4-1 and TRBJ1-4; the D is unclear. This CDR3 comprises 16 residues. Germline V gene sequence: CDR1 MGHRA, CDR2 YSYEKL. V shed 1 base and J shed 7 bases, with 16 bases lying between them. CDR3 bases: TGCGCCAGCAGCCAAGGATGGGGTGGCCAGCCTGAAAAACTGTTTTTT. Residues: CASSQGWGGQPEKLFF.

J is TRBJ2-7 and V is TRBV28, with TRBD2 matching over 11 bases. J was trimmed by 7 bases and V by 5 bases; bases with no gene match: 7. The CDR3 loop spans 14 amino acids. Germline CDR1 MDHEN, CDR2 SYDVKM. The CDR3 reads CASSGGLAGGEQYV. The CDR3 nucleotides are TGTGCCAGCAGTGGAGGACTAGCGGGTGGAGAGCAGTACGTC.

At least ten counts were recorded for this clonotype. V and J are TRBV7-8 and TRBJ1-1; tentative D call: TRBD1 (6 bases). This CDR3 is 18 amino acids long. V was shortened by 5 bases and J by 6 bases, with 28 bases between the two germline ends. Per germline, CDR1 SGHVS and CDR2 FQNEAQ. CDR3 sequence (DNA): TGTGCCAGCAGCCTAGGACGGGAAGACAGGTTGATACCGTCTGAAGCTTTCTTT. This encodes CASSLGREDRLIPSEAFF.

In this sample, this clonotype turned up many times. V usage is TRBV7-2 and J usage is TRBJ1-5; no clear D gene. V was cut by 4 bases and J by 7 bases, with 11 bases left in between. The CDR3 runs to 13 residues. Germline lookup yields CDR1 SGHTA and CDR2 FQGNSA. The CDR3 is CASSSQNGQPQHF. In DNA form, the CDR3 reads TGTGCCAGCAGCTCACAAAATGGACAGCCCCAGCATTTT.

This clonotype was observed a handful of times. The CDR3 sequence: CASTVGTTADTQYF. CDR3 DNA sequence: TGTGCCAGCACCGTCGGGACTACCGCAGATACGCAGTATTTT. The gene calls are TRBV11-2 and TRBJ2-3; 7 positions agree with TRBD2. With 7 bases clipped from V and 4 bases from J, the junction kept 8 bases outside the gene matches. The CDR3 sequence is 14 residues long. The V gene's germline CDR1 is SGHAT and CDR2 FQNNGV.

This clonotype was seen only a few times. V gene TRBV24-1 combines with J gene TRBJ1-2; 8 nucleotides align to TRBD1. Looked up from germline, CDR1 is KGHDR and CDR2 is SFDVKD. The V and J ends lost 2 bases and 8 bases, in that order; junction bases with no gene match: 0. The length of the CDR3 is 12 residues. CDR3 DNA sequence: TGTGCCACCAGTGATTGGACAGGGGGCTACACCTTC. It translates to CATSDWTGGYTF.

The chain is built from TRBV6-2 or TRBV6-3 and TRBJ2-7; 9 bases line up with TRBD1. The CDR3 runs 14 residues. J gave up 0 bases and V 4 bases, and 1 base lay outside the gene matches. Germline V CDR1 and CDR2: MNHEY, SVGEGT. CDR3 DNA: TGTGCCAGCAGTTGGACAGGGGCCTCCTACGAGCAGTACTTC. Translating it yields CASSWTGASYEQYF.

This CDR3 is CASSSGLAGRSEQYV. CDR3 DNA sequence: TGTGCCAGCAGTTCGGGACTAGCGGGTCGGTCCGAGCAGTACGTC. The chain uses TRBV28 and TRBJ2-7, with 12 bases aligning to TRBD2. Germline CDR1 and CDR2: MDHEN and SYDVKM. Unmatched junction bases numbered 7, after V lost 4 bases and J lost 6 bases. The CDR3 sequence is 15 residues long.

This clonotype is a singleton in its sample. The chain uses TRBV6-1 and TRBJ2-1, with TRBD2 identical over 11 bases. CDR3 size: 17 residues. The trim removed 5 bases at V and 10 bases at J, leaving 16 bases unmatched. Germline CDR1 MNHNS, CDR2 SASEGT. The chain's CDR3 is CASSYDSQTSGTSEQFF. CDR3 nucleotide sequence: TGTGCCAGCAGTTACGATAGTCAGACTAGCGGGACCTCGGAGCAGTTCTTC.

In its sample, this clonotype was seen a few times. V is TRBV7-9 and J is TRBJ2-5; D might be TRBD2 (6 bases). This CDR3 is built from 14 residues. The V end lost 4 bases, the J end lost 1 base, and 10 bases lay between the germline ends. Germline loops: CDR1 SEHNR, CDR2 FQNEAQ (reference sequence). Here the CDR3 DNA reads TGTGCCAGCAGCTCCCGGGGGATCCAAGAGACCCAGTACTTC. This translates into CASSSRGIQETQYF.

CDR3 in DNA: TGTGCCAGCAGTTTACGACCCGGGGGCGATCAGCCCCAGCATTTT. This translates into CASSLRPGGDQPQHF. The chain combines TRBV12-3 or TRBV12-4 with TRBJ1-5, with D possibly matching TRBD1 (6 bases). Trimming removed 2 bases at V and 5 bases at J, with 13 bases between. This CDR3 has 15 amino acids.

This chain connects TRBV12-3 or TRBV12-4 to TRBJ1-3; D remains unclear. Trimming took 5 bases from V and 2 from J, leaving 4 bases between them. The CDR3 contains 12 residues. Here the CDR3 DNA reads TGTGCCAGCAGTCCTCCTGGAAACACCATATATTTT. Translated, it gives CASSPPGNTIYF.

This clonotype was counted at least ten times. The rearrangement uses TRBV7-2 and TRBJ2-1; 10 nucleotides line up with TRBD2. With 4 bases clipped from V and 7 bases from J, the junction kept 4 bases outside the gene matches. The CDR3 contains 14 residues. Germline V gene sequence: CDR1 SGHTA, CDR2 FQGNSA. CDR3 coding DNA: TGTGCCAGCAGCTCTAGCGGGAGTACGAATGAGCAGTTCTTC. Protein sequence: CASSSSGSTNEQFF.

This chain connects TRBV7-6 to TRBJ2-3, with TRBD2 matching 9 bases. CDR3 length: 17 amino acids. The germline V gene encodes CDR1 SGHVS and CDR2 FNYEAQ. The junction had 14 bases not matched to a gene; V was cut back by 5 bases and J by 5 bases. CDR3 coding DNA: TGTGCCAGCAGCCGTTTCGAGAGAGCGGGAGGTGTAGATACGCAGTATTTT. This codes for CASSRFERAGGVDTQYF. The variable domain in full, with the rest retrieved from reference TRBV7-6 and TRBJ2-3, is GAGVSQSPRYKVTKRGQDVALRCDPISGHVSLYWYRQALGQGPEFLTYFNYEAQQDKSGLPNDRFSAERPEGSISTLTIQRTEQRDSAMYRCASSRFERAGGVDTQYFGPGTRLTVL.

This rearrangement joins TRBV5-1 to TRBJ2-3; TRBD2 agrees at 9 bases. The length of the CDR3 is 18 residues. The ends lost 3 bases at V and 0 bases at J; junction bases unmatched: 11. Germline V gene lookup returns CDR1 SGHRS and CDR2 YFSETQ. CDR3 in amino acids: CASSSGLRAGGSTDTQYF. CDR3 coding DNA: TGCGCCAGCAGCTCAGGTCTCCGGGCGGGAGGGAGCACAGATACGCAGTATTTT.